Listed below are T cell receptor beta chains from one sample, sequenced in a study of persistence of HIV-infected CD4 T cells. No antigen is known for these receptors. Sequencing used immunoSEQ multiplex PCR; TCRdb keeps in-frame clones, though not all of them. The sample records some 58,000 clones, roughly 75% being singletons. Specimen: CD4+ T cells sorted from PBMCs after approximately 19-hour stimulation, collected from a patient who received antiretroviral therapy. The receptors originated from an adult man with HIV who was CMV-seropositive. The CDR3 runs from the conserved cysteine through the conserved F or W. The D gene is left open where the match is weak. The size of a clone is reported for some rows only, either as once, few or many, or as a class for expanded clones.

v_gene	abundance	j_gene	d_gene	CDR3aa	CDR3nt
TRBV7-9	NA	TRBJ1-5	NA	CASSFTESYQPQHF	TGTGCCAGCAGCTTCACGGAAAGTTATCAGCCCCAGCATTTT
TRBV10-3	few	TRBJ1-5	NA	CASNRDASNQPQHF	TGTGCCAGTAACAGGGATGCTAGCAATCAGCCCCAGCATTTT
TRBV28	NA	TRBJ2-5	TRBD1	CASSRTGGRKETQYF	TGTGCCAGCAGTCGGACAGGGGGAAGAAAAGAGACCCAGTACTTC
TRBV3-1/TRBV3-2	NA	TRBJ1-6	TRBD1	CASSQMLQGNSPLHF	TGTGCCAGCAGCCAAATGCTACAGGGGAATTCACCCCTCCACTTT
TRBV3-1/TRBV3-2	NA	TRBJ2-2	NA	CASSMGGELFF	TGTGCCAGCAGTATGGGCGGGGAGCTGTTTTTT
TRBV7-8	NA	TRBJ2-2	TRBD1	CASSFQGAKTGELFF	TGTGCCAGCAGCTTCCAGGGGGCGAAGACCGGGGAGCTGTTTTTT
TRBV19	once	TRBJ1-6	NA	CVSSPGRKENNSPLHF	TGTGTCAGTAGTCCGGGACGCAAAGAGAATAATTCACCCCTCCACTTT
TRBV19	NA	TRBJ2-1	NA	CASSPRKTGRNEQFF	TGTGCCAGTAGTCCCAGGAAAACAGGGCGAAATGAGCAGTTCTTC
TRBV28	NA	TRBJ1-5	NA	CASGEGRAQPQHF	TGTGCCAGCGGAGAGGGTAGGGCTCAGCCCCAGCATTTT
TRBV27	NA	TRBJ1-6	NA	CASRGGYNSPLHF	TGTGCCAGCAGGGGCGGCTATAATTCACCCCTCCACTTT
TRBV28	NA	TRBJ2-2	TRBD2	CASNSQGLAVTGELFF	TGTGCCAGCAATTCTCAGGGACTAGCGGTTACCGGGGAGCTGTTTTTT
TRBV5-1	once	TRBJ2-2	NA	CASSLSPGGTGELFF	TGCGCCAGCAGCTTGTCGCCAGGCGGCACCGGGGAGCTGTTTTTT
TRBV13	NA	TRBJ1-2	NA	CASSFRGGRDYGYTF	TGTGCCAGCAGCTTTAGGGGGGGCCGAGATTATGGCTACACCTTC
TRBV24-1	NA	TRBJ1-5	TRBD1	CATNNGQGSNQPQHF	TGTGCCACCAATAACGGACAGGGTAGCAATCAGCCCCAGCATTTT
TRBV5-4	NA	TRBJ2-1	NA	CASSLVRGSESEQFF	TGTGCCAGCAGCTTGGTGAGGGGATCGGAAAGTGAGCAGTTCTTC
TRBV28	NA	TRBJ2-1	NA	CATHWTGAYNEQFF	TGTGCCACGCACTGGACCGGGGCCTACAATGAGCAGTTCTTC
TRBV7-9	NA	TRBJ1-3	NA	CASSFLGSGNTIYF	TGTGCCAGCAGTTTTTTGGGGTCTGGAAACACCATATATTTT
TRBV5-1	NA	TRBJ2-3	NA	CASSFGQYTDTQYF	TGCGCCAGCAGCTTCGGACAGTACACAGATACGCAGTATTTT
TRBV10-2	NA	TRBJ2-3	TRBD1	CASRTGNTDTQYF	TGCGCCAGCCGGACAGGGAACACAGATACGCAGTATTTT
TRBV6-5	NA	TRBJ1-1	NA	CASSSWAGATEAFF	TGTGCCAGCAGTTCTTGGGCTGGGGCAACTGAAGCTTTCTTT
TRBV5-1	once	TRBJ2-3	TRBD1	CASSLASHRGQGDTQYF	TGCGCCAGCAGCTTGGCCTCCCACAGGGGTCAGGGAGATACGCAGTATTTT
TRBV7-3	NA	TRBJ2-1	NA	CASSLEGTSSYNEQFF	TGTGCCAGCAGCTTAGAGGGGACGAGCTCCTACAATGAGCAGTTCTTC
TRBV5-6	NA	TRBJ2-4	NA	CASSLKPTGYGKNIQYF	TGTGCCAGCAGCTTAAAACCTACGGGGTACGGGAAGAACATTCAGTACTTC
TRBV28	NA	TRBJ1-2	NA	CASSFAGNGGYTF	TGTGCCAGCAGTTTCGCGGGGAACGGTGGCTACACCTTC
TRBV6-5	NA	TRBJ1-1	TRBD1	CASSSSTGLEAFF	TGTGCCAGCAGTTCGTCGACAGGGTTGGAAGCTTTCTTT
TRBV7-2	NA	TRBJ2-3	NA	CASSFLGTDTQYF	TGTGCCAGCAGCTTCCTGGGCACAGATACGCAGTATTTT
TRBV19	NA	TRBJ2-7	TRBD1	CASKGTGAYEQYF	TGTGCCAGTAAAGGGACAGGGGCCTACGAGCAGTACTTC
TRBV29-1	few	TRBJ2-1	TRBD1	CSAMDRMNNEQFF	TGCAGCGCCATGGACAGGATGAACAATGAGCAGTTCTTC
TRBV6-5	NA	TRBJ1-6	NA	CASRERYNSPLHF	TGTGCCAGCAGGGAGCGCTATAATTCACCCCTCCACTTT
TRBV6-5	NA	TRBJ2-1	NA	CASSYGRSYNEQFF	TGTGCCAGCAGTTACGGCCGGTCCTACAATGAGCAGTTCTTC
TRBV4-1	once	TRBJ2-2	TRBD2	CASSPRLAGGSGELFF	TGCGCCAGCAGCCCTAGACTAGCGGGGGGGTCCGGGGAGCTGTTTTTT
TRBV7-8	NA	TRBJ1-1	TRBD1	CASSLSGQANTEAFF	TGTGCCAGCAGCTTGTCGGGACAGGCAAACACTGAAGCTTTCTTT
TRBV19	NA	TRBJ1-4	NA	CASAEGGGLEKLFF	TGTGCCAGTGCAGAAGGTGGGGGCCTTGAAAAACTGTTTTTT
TRBV5-5	once	TRBJ1-6	NA	CASSSPRGGSSYNSPLHF	TGTGCCAGCAGCTCCCCCCGCGGCGGGAGCTCCTATAATTCACCCCTCCACTTT
TRBV6-1	NA	TRBJ1-4	NA	CASSEAVGRAEKLFF	TGTGCCAGCAGTGAAGCGGTGGGCAGGGCCGAAAAACTGTTTTTT
TRBV19	NA	TRBJ2-2	TRBD1	CASSRTGAAGELFF	TGTGCCAGCAGTCGGACAGGGGCGGCCGGGGAGCTGTTTTTT
TRBV28	once	TRBJ2-6	NA	CASTPRGRISSSGANVLTF	TGTGCCAGCACCCCCCGAGGCCGAATCTCTAGCTCTGGGGCCAACGTCCTGACTTTC
TRBV10-3	NA	TRBJ1-6	NA	CASLESSYNSPLHF	TGTGCCAGCCTCGAGAGCTCCTATAATTCACCCCTCCACTTT
TRBV6-2/TRBV6-3	NA	TRBJ2-3	NA	CASSLSAGARDTQYF	TGTGCCAGCAGTCTCTCGGCGGGGGCGAGAGATACGCAGTATTTT
TRBV6-5	NA	TRBJ1-5	NA	CASSYQSPGVGQPQHF	TGTGCCAGCAGTTACCAGTCCCCAGGGGTGGGTCAGCCCCAGCATTTT
TRBV12-5	NA	TRBJ2-2	NA	CASGWREAGELFF	TGTGCTAGTGGTTGGAGGGAGGCCGGGGAGCTGTTTTTT
TRBV3-1/TRBV3-2	NA	TRBJ2-6	NA	CASSPLGGSGANVLTF	TGTGCCAGCAGCCCCCTAGGGGGGTCTGGGGCCAACGTCCTGACTTTC
TRBV12-5	NA	TRBJ2-5	TRBD1	CASGPGQGAQETQYF	TGTGCTAGTGGACCCGGACAGGGGGCCCAAGAGACCCAGTACTTC
TRBV14	medium-sized	TRBJ1-5	NA	CASSHRGRDSNQPQHF	TGTGCCAGCAGCCACAGGGGACGGGATAGCAATCAGCCCCAGCATTTT
TRBV6-6	NA	TRBJ1-5	TRBD1	CASSLQGFDQPQHF	TGTGCCAGCAGTTTACAGGGGTTTGATCAGCCCCAGCATTTT
TRBV9	NA	TRBJ2-2	NA	CASSVAVNTGELFF	TGTGCCAGCAGCGTAGCCGTGAACACCGGGGAGCTGTTTTTT
TRBV15	once	TRBJ2-2	TRBD2	CATSRPSGGPSGELFF	TGTGCCACCAGCAGACCTAGCGGGGGGCCCTCCGGGGAGCTGTTTTTT